Listed below are T cell receptor beta chains from one sample, sequenced in a study of cytotoxic CD8 clonotypes in ibrutinib-treated CLL. The assay was immunoSEQ multiplex PCR, and TCRdb's table has in-frame clones only and misses some. The profile covers about 130,000 clones, with around four fifths appearing a single time and 3.3% taken by the ten largest. The sample consisted of PBMCs, taken after 24 months of ibrutinib treatment. The source of these receptors is a human donor with chronic lymphocytic leukemia. CDR3s include the opening cysteine and the closing phenylalanine or tryptophan. The order of the fields is V gene, J gene, D gene, CDR3 length, clone size, CDR3 DNA, CDR3 protein. A D gene is named only where the DNA matches it firmly. Clone size appears in some rows only: once, few, many, or a class for an expanded clone.

TRBV27,TRBJ1-1,TRBD1,16,.,TGTGCCAGCAGTTTAGTGCCAGGGGGCATGAACACTGAAGCTTTCTTT,CASSLVPGGMNTEAFF
TRBV19,TRBJ1-2,TRBD1,15,.,TGTGCCAGTAGTATCCGGAGACAGGGTACCCGAGGCTACACCTTC,CASSIRRQGTRGYTF
TRBV6-6,TRBJ2-7,TRBD1,13,.,TGTGCCAGCAGCATACAGGGGTCCTACGAGCAGTACTTC,CASSIQGSYEQYF
TRBV11-2,TRBJ2-1,TRBD2,18,.,TGTGCCAGCAGCGCCAGAGTGTCTAGCGGGGGGACCTACAATGAGCAGTTCTTC,CASSARVSSGGTYNEQFF
TRBV4-2,TRBJ2-1,.,16,.,TGTGCCAGCAGCCAAGATCTGACTAGCTCCTACAATGAGCAGTTCTTC,CASSQDLTSSYNEQFF
TRBV28,TRBJ2-3,TRBD2,14,.,TGTGCCAGCAGTTTAGGGGGGGGCACAGATACGCAGTATTTT,CASSLGGGTDTQYF
TRBV18,TRBJ1-2,.,13,.,TGTGCCAGCTCACCAGAGAATGACTATGGCTACACCTTC,CASSPENDYGYTF
TRBV9,TRBJ2-7,.,14,few,TGTGCCAGCAGCGTAGCGGGGGCCTCCTACGAGCAGTACTTC,CASSVAGASYEQYF
TRBV9,TRBJ1-2,.,11,.,TGTGCCAGCAGCGCCCCGCGGGGCTACACCTTC,CASSAPRGYTF
TRBV5-6,TRBJ2-3,.,15,few,TGTGCCAGCAGCCCCGGGGCCCAAGTCACAGATACGCAGTATTTT,CASSPGAQVTDTQYF
TRBV2,TRBJ1-4,.,15,.,TGTGCCAGCAGTGAAAGGGGGGCTCTTAATGAAAAACTGTTTTTT,CASSERGALNEKLFF
TRBV29-1,TRBJ1-2,TRBD1,13,.,TGCAGCGTGGGGACAGGGGCCAACTATGGCTACACCTTC,CSVGTGANYGYTF
TRBV9,TRBJ1-1,.,14,few,TGTGCCAGCAGCGTAGTGGGGGAATACACTGAAGCTTTCTTT,CASSVVGEYTEAFF
TRBV30,TRBJ2-3,.,13,.,TGTGCCTGGAGCCAGGACAACACAGATACGCAGTATTTT,CAWSQDNTDTQYF
TRBV2,TRBJ2-3,TRBD2,16,.,TGTGCCAGCAGTGAATTCGGGCGGGGGGGCACAGATACGCAGTATTTT,CASSEFGRGGTDTQYF
TRBV5-1,TRBJ2-5,.,16,.,TGCGCCAGCAGCTTGCGGGCAGGGGATTTCCAAGAGACCCAGTACTTC,CASSLRAGDFQETQYF
TRBV7-9,TRBJ1-6,.,17,.,TGTGCCAGCAGCTTAAAAGAGGGGAGCTCCTATAATTCACCCCTCCACTTT,CASSLKEGSSYNSPLHF
TRBV2,TRBJ1-1,.,14,.,TGTGCCAGCAGTAAAGACAGGCGGTACACTGAAGCTTTCTTT,CASSKDRRYTEAFF
TRBV18,TRBJ2-3,.,14,.,TGTGCCAGCTCACCAGGGGTTTCCACAGATACGCAGTATTTT,CASSPGVSTDTQYF
TRBV7-2,TRBJ2-7,TRBD2,15,.,TGTGCCAGCAGCGCAGCTAGCGGGGGGGCCTACGAGCAGTACTTC,CASSAASGGAYEQYF
TRBV2,TRBJ1-2,.,15,.,TGTGCCAGCAGTGGAGTCCCCGATGGGCTGGGGGGCTACACCTTC,CASSGVPDGLGGYTF
TRBV18,TRBJ1-4,.,14,.,TGTGCCAGCTCACCGACAGAACTAAATGAAAAACTGTTTTTT,CASSPTELNEKLFF
TRBV18,TRBJ1-3,.,18,.,TGTGCCAGCTCACCACCCGGTTTAGGCTCTTCTGCTGGAAACACCATATATTTT,CASSPPGLGSSAGNTIYF
TRBV6-6,TRBJ1-2,TRBD1,15,.,TGTGCCAGCGGAAAACCAACCGGGACAGGGGTACGCTACACCTTC,CASGKPTGTGVRYTF
TRBV10-3,TRBJ2-3,TRBD1,14,.,TGTGCCATCAGTGAGGACAGGGCAGGGGATACGCAGTATTTT,CAISEDRAGDTQYF
TRBV5-1,TRBJ2-7,TRBD1,15,.,TGCGCCAGCAGCTTGGTGGGACAGGGAGCCTACGAGCAGTACTTC,CASSLVGQGAYEQYF
TRBV13,TRBJ1-1,.,13,.,TGTGCCAGCAGCTCGACAGGTTCCACTGAAGCTTTCTTT,CASSSTGSTEAFF
TRBV19,TRBJ2-3,TRBD2,14,.,TGTGCCAGTAGTCCGGGACTAGCGGGGTATACGCAGTATTTT,CASSPGLAGYTQYF
TRBV6-1,TRBJ2-2,.,14,.,TGTGCCAGCAGTCTCAGGGAGAACACCGGGGAGCTGTTTTTT,CASSLRENTGELFF
TRBV9,TRBJ2-1,.,15,.,TGTGCCAGCAGACCGTCCCTGGACAGAAACAATGAGCAGTTCTTC,CASRPSLDRNNEQFF
TRBV5-1,TRBJ2-6,.,17,.,TGCGCCAGCAGCTTGGTGGCAGACGGCTCTGGGGCCAACGTCCTGACTTTC,CASSLVADGSGANVLTF
TRBV7-2,TRBJ1-2,TRBD1,15,.,TGTGCCAGCAGCGGACCGGGACAGATGTTCTATGGCTACACCTTC,CASSGPGQMFYGYTF
TRBV5-4,TRBJ1-1,.,15,.,TGTGCCAGCGGTCAGTTCGGGGGGCTGAACACTGAAGCTTTCTTT,CASGQFGGLNTEAFF
TRBV29-1,TRBJ1-4,.,12,.,TGCAGCGTTGAAAGGGGGAATGAAAAACTGTTTTTT,CSVERGNEKLFF
TRBV30,TRBJ2-5,.,15,.,TGTGCCTGGGTATCGCGGGACCCTTCGTTGGAGACCCAGTACTTC,CAWVSRDPSLETQYF
TRBV30,TRBJ1-1,.,14,once,TGTGCCTGGAGTGCGTTGGCCCGCTTAAATGAAGCTTTCTTT,CAWSALARLNEAFF